This is a list of T cell receptor beta chains from one sample in a study of shared clonotypes between healthy human individuals. Sequenced by immunoSEQ multiplex PCR; TCRdb stores in-frame clones only, minus some. The table lists 2 million to 2.5 million clones, over 85% of them singletons. Material: naive CD4+ T cells from PBMCs. The receptors derive from a man aged 18 to 29 in good health. Some clones in this sample may be carry-over from other donors' samples. The CDR3 runs from the conserved cysteine through the conserved F or W. The D gene is left open where the match is weak. Size tells how often a clone was seen (once, few, many) or the class of an expanded clone, and some rows leave it out.

v_gene	j_gene	abundance	d_gene	CDR3nt	CDR3aa
TRBV9	TRBJ2-2	.	.	TGTGCCAGCAGCGCCACGGTGGCGACCGGGGAGCTGTTTTTT	CASSATVATGELFF
TRBV4-1	TRBJ2-5	.	.	TGCGCCAGCAGCCAAAGCGACGCCCAAGAGACCCAGTACTTC	CASSQSDAQETQYF
TRBV15	TRBJ2-1	.	TRBD2	TGTGCCACCAGCTCCCAAGTAGCGGGAGGGCGATTCCTGCAGTTCTTC	CATSSQVAGGRFLQFF
TRBV28	TRBJ2-7	.	.	TGTGCCAGCAGAATTGCACGTCCCGGGGAGCAGTACTTC	CASRIARPGEQYF
TRBV5-6	TRBJ2-7	.	.	TGTGCCAGCAGCCTCGGACCGGTGGCCTACGAGCAGTACTTC	CASSLGPVAYEQYF
TRBV28	TRBJ1-3	.	TRBD1	TGTGCCAGCACCCGTCCGGGACAGAAAGTTGGAAACACCATATATTTT	CASTRPGQKVGNTIYF
TRBV6-4	TRBJ1-5	.	.	TGTGCCAGCAGTGGCCATAAGAAAGGGTTACATCAGCCCCAGCATTTT	CASSGHKKGLHQPQHF
TRBV7-9	TRBJ2-5	once	.	TGTGCCAGCAGCTTAAGGGCTCGAGGGTCCTCAAAAGAGACCCAGTACTTC	CASSLRARGSSKETQYF
TRBV4-1	TRBJ1-5	.	TRBD1	TGCGCCAGCAGCCAAGACAGGGGGCTGTATCAGCCCCAGCATTTT	CASSQDRGLYQPQHF
TRBV6-5	TRBJ2-2	.	TRBD1	TGTGCCAGCAGTTACGGACAGGGGGTGGACACCGGGGAGCTGTTTTTT	CASSYGQGVDTGELFF
TRBV19	TRBJ2-2	.	TRBD2	TGTGCCACCAGGCGAGCGGGAGTTTTCACCGGGGAGCTGTTTTTT	CATRRAGVFTGELFF
TRBV7-9	TRBJ2-1	.	TRBD2	TGTGCCAGCAGCTTAGCCGGACTCGGACTAGCGGTTCTCGAGCAGTTCTTC	CASSLAGLGLAVLEQFF
TRBV28	TRBJ2-3	once	.	TGTGCCAGCACAAAACTCCCCGGTCGATTATGGGCAGATACGCAGTATTTT	CASTKLPGRLWADTQYF
TRBV10-3	TRBJ2-7	.	.	TGTGCCATCAGTGAGTCGACAGGCTACGAGCAGTACTTC	CAISESTGYEQYF
TRBV27	TRBJ2-7	.	.	TGTGCCAGCAGTTCGCCCCGCTCCGGGACATCCTACGAGCAGTACTTC	CASSSPRSGTSYEQYF
TRBV5-1	TRBJ1-1	.	.	TGCGCCAGCAGCTTATCGGGAGCGAACACTGAAGCTTTCTTT	CASSLSGANTEAFF
TRBV5-1	TRBJ2-7	.	.	TGCGCCAGCAGCTTCGGAGGGAACTCCTACGAGCAGTACTTC	CASSFGGNSYEQYF
TRBV7-3	TRBJ2-5	few	.	TGTGCCAGCAGCCGGTCAGGGGTGAGAGAGACCCAGTACTTC	CASSRSGVRETQYF
TRBV5-1	TRBJ2-5	.	TRBD1	TGCGCCAGCGACAGGGACCAAGAGACCCAGTACTTC	CASDRDQETQYF